The 15 T cell receptor beta chains presented below share a single source sample, sequenced in a study of blood T cells in healthy people across ages. Then a second PCR, running roughly 7 to 11 cycles, was carried out with a sample-barcoded 5' primer and a J-beta primer mix. In TCRdb, the 5' RACE reads were re-called with MiXCR into one record per CDR3 protein. The sample lists approximately 780,000 distinct CDR3 sequences; around 25% were seen once. The same data also contributed to another study, on T cells of mothers and their children.

Sequencing was carried out using blood. These receptors were collected from a boy under 18 in good health.

This clonotype has a handful of counts. The chain has TRBV10-3 and TRBJ2-1; 8 nucleotides line up with TRBD2. Trimming at V came to 11 bases and at J to 8 bases, leaving 14 bases not matched to a gene. CDR1 is ENHRY and CDR2 is SYGVKD in the germline V gene. The CDR3 has 14 amino acids. CDR3 sequence reads: CAATPTAGDHEQFF. CDR3 sequence (DNA): TGTGCCGCGACTCCCACAGCGGGAGATCATGAGCAGTTCTTC.

The J gene is TRBJ1-2, the V gene TRBV10-3, with 7 positions matching TRBD1. The germline V gene encodes CDR1 ENHRY and CDR2 SYGVKD. CDR3 length: 14 amino acids. Trimming removed 3 bases from V and 4 bases from J; junction bases left unmatched: 5. The CDR3 spells CAISDPGQIYGYTF. DNA of the CDR3: TGTGCCATCAGTGACCCGGGACAGATCTATGGCTACACCTTC.

This clonotype was observed once. The rearrangement links TRBV5-4 to TRBJ1-4; 9 nucleotides line up with TRBD1. The CDR3 is 15 residues long. CDR1 is SGHNT, CDR2 YYREEE, per germline (reference sequence). Germline trimming cut 4 bases from V and 8 bases from J; bases unmatched to any gene: 9. CDR3 in amino acids: CASSPGGTGKEKLFF. In nucleotides, the CDR3 is TGTGCCAGCAGCCCGGGAGGGACAGGGAAGGAAAAACTGTTTTTT.

A few counts support this clonotype. The CDR3 sequence is CASSLQGSDGYTF. CDR3 sequence (DNA): TGTGCCAGCAGCTTACAGGGTTCGGATGGCTACACCTTC. This rearrangement joins TRBV6-5 to TRBJ1-2; a possible D gene is TRBD1 (6 bases). Germline-derived CDR1 and CDR2 are MNHEY and SVGAGI. The CDR3 contains 13 residues. The V end was cut by 6 bases, the J end by 6 bases, with 14 bases between.

This clonotype was found a few times. The rearrangement joins TRBV9 to TRBJ2-6; no clear D gene. Per germline, CDR1 SGDLS and CDR2 YYNGEE. The CDR3 is 18 residues long. V was trimmed by 1 base and J by 0 bases, leaving 14 bases between them. The CDR3 region has the DNA TGTGCCAGCAGCGTATCTGCCCTAGGGATCTCTGGGGCCAACGTCCTGACTTTC. As protein: CASSVSALGISGANVLTF.

This clonotype was recorded a few times. This chain uses TRBV6-5 with TRBJ2-1; 7 bases map to TRBD1. Germline lookup yields CDR1 MNHEY and CDR2 SVGAGI. CDR3 length: 15 amino acids. With V trimmed by 6 bases and J by 7 bases, 12 bases remained unmatched. CDR3 DNA: TGTGCCAGCAGACACCGCGGACAGGCAGTGAATGAGCAGTTCTTC. Protein: CASRHRGQAVNEQFF.

This rearrangement joins TRBV7-3 to TRBJ2-7; D gene uncertain. Trimming pared 5 bases from V and 3 bases from J, leaving 14 bases between. The CDR3 has 14 residues. Germline V gene sequence: CDR1 SGHTA, CDR2 FQGTGA. The CDR3 bases are TGTGCCAGCAGCCCCCGTTGGGAAGGCTACGAGCAGTACTTC. Residues: CASSPRWEGYEQYF.

This clonotype was detected only a few times. The chain joins TRBV18 to TRBJ1-4; 7 bases line up with TRBD1. Germline values: CDR1 KGHSH, CDR2 LQKENI. CDR3 length: 17 residues. Germline trimming cut 0 bases from V and 1 base from J; bases unmatched to any gene: 5. CDR3 protein: CASSPPRDSLTNEKLFF. The CDR3 nucleotides read TGTGCCAGCTCACCACCGCGGGACAGCTTAACTAATGAAAAACTGTTTTTT.

V and J are TRBV18 and TRBJ1-2, with D hard to call. Germline-derived CDR1 and CDR2 are KGHSH and LQKENI. The CDR3 contains 13 residues. Deletions cut 2 bases from V and 5 bases from J, with 9 bases between. Written as DNA, the CDR3 is TGTGCCAGCTCACCAGAACGGGTATATGGCTACACCTTC. Amino acid sequence: CASSPERVYGYTF.

V gene TRBV10-2 combines with J gene TRBJ2-3, with TRBD2 matching 14 bases. From germline, CDR1 is WSHSY and CDR2 SAAADI. The CDR3 length is 17 residues. The trim removed 4 bases at V and 3 bases at J, leaving 6 bases unmatched. CDR3 bases: TGCGCCAGCAGTGGAGGGACTAGCGGGAGATTTACAGATACGCAGTATTTT. Its translation: CASSGGTSGRFTDTQYF.

The V call is TRBV24-1, the J call TRBJ1-5, with 9 bases that match TRBD1. Germline lookup yields CDR1 KGHDR and CDR2 SFDVKD. The CDR3 sequence is 19 residues long. V was pared by 4 bases and J by 0 bases, with 12 bases of the junction left unmatched. DNA for the CDR3: TGTGCCACCAGTGACCAAATGCCCCGGGACAGGGATAGCAATCAGCCCCAGCATTTT. It yields the protein CATSDQMPRDRDSNQPQHF.

The chain uses TRBV15 and TRBJ2-1, with D possibly TRBD2 on 5 matching bases. The V end was cut by 5 bases, the J end by 8 bases, with 10 bases between. Per germline, CDR1 LNHNV and CDR2 YYDKDF (reference sequence). The CDR3 sequence is 12 residues long. In nucleotides, the CDR3 is TGTGCCACCAGCGGAGCGCGGGATGAGCAGTTCTTC. This translates into CATSGARDEQFF.

The CDR3 DNA sequence: TGTGCCAGCAGCTCCCCGGGAGGTAATTCACCCCTCCACTTT. As protein: CASSSPGGNSPLHF. The chain links TRBV7-2 to TRBJ1-6; D remains ambiguous. Germline V gene lookup returns CDR1 SGHTA and CDR2 FQGNSA. V shed 4 bases and J shed 6 bases, with 10 bases lying between them. The CDR3 length is 14 residues.

This chain joins TRBV27 and TRBJ1-1; possibly TRBD1 for D (5 bases). The CDR3 is 13 residues long. Trimming cost V 10 bases and J 4 bases, with 16 bases left between them. Germline V gene data show CDR1 as MNHEY and CDR2 as SMNVEV (reference sequence). The CDR3 sequence: CAIWAGVGTEAFF. The CDR3 DNA reads TGTGCCATCTGGGCGGGGGTGGGCACTGAAGCTTTCTTT.

This clonotype turned up a few times. The CDR3 sequence: CASSLPQGAGGNTIYF. The CDR3 bases are TGTGCCAGCAGTCTACCTCAAGGGGCTGGTGGAAACACCATATATTTT. The genes are TRBV28 and TRBJ1-3; tentatively, D is TRBD1 (5 bases). The CDR3 runs 16 residues. Germline V gene sequence: CDR1 MDHEN, CDR2 SYDVKM. V lost 5 bases to trimming and J lost 3 bases, with 17 bases between them.